These 18 T cell receptor beta chains came from one sample sequenced in a study of T cell repertoires in cytomegalovirus infection. TCRdb recomputed calls from the reads with MiXCR, one row per CDR3 protein. The table lists about 830,000 distinct CDR3 sequences, around a third of them singletons. Which antigens these TCRs recognize remains unknown. Sequencing was performed on cultured CD8+ T cells from PBMCs, taken from culture after CMV antigen stimulation. The receptors were sampled from a human donor in good health (CMV status not recorded). Some clones in this sample may be carry-over from other donors' samples.

This clonotype was counted a few times. V is TRBV4-1 and J is TRBJ2-7, with 7 bases aligning to TRBD2. The germline CDR1 and CDR2 sequences are MGHRA and YSYEKL. J lost 4 bases, V lost 5 bases, and 5 bases had no gene match. The length of the CDR3 is 13 residues. The CDR3 protein is CASSATSFYEQYF. CDR3 coding DNA: TGCGCCAGCAGCGCGACTAGCTTTTACGAGCAGTACTTC.

This clonotype was observed a few times. The chain couples TRBV12-3 or TRBV12-4 to TRBJ2-5; D not certain. The CDR3 runs 11 residues. The germline V and J ends were trimmed by 5 bases and 5 bases, with 6 bases remaining between them. CDR3 region: CASSDVETQYF. The CDR3 DNA is TGTGCCAGCAGTGACGTGGAGACCCAGTACTTC.

The rearrangement joins TRBV2 to TRBJ2-7; D ambiguous. The CDR3 is made up of 14 amino acids. CDR1 and CDR2 (germline): SNHLY, FYNNEI. V lost 3 bases and J 5 bases, leaving 14 bases between the germline ends. The CDR3 sequence: CASSDRYSGDEQYV. CDR3 nucleotide sequence: TGTGCCAGCAGTGATCGTTACTCGGGTGACGAGCAGTACGTC.

This clonotype was detected only once. This sequence joins TRBV12-3 or TRBV12-4 and TRBJ2-3; 13 bases map to TRBD2. The V gene end was trimmed by 0 bases and the J gene end by 5 bases; junction bases not matched to a gene: 8. This CDR3 contains 18 residues. The CDR3 bases are TGTGCCAGCAGTTTAGCGCTAATCGGACTAGCGGGAGTAGATACGCAGTATTTT. Amino acids: CASSLALIGLAGVDTQYF.

V usage is TRBV2 and J usage is TRBJ2-2, with D maybe TRBD2 (6 bases). Trimming took off 11 bases at V and 5 bases at J, with 18 bases between the two ends. CDR1 and CDR2 from the germline V gene are SNHLY and FYNNEI. The CDR3 spans 14 residues. CDR3: CAPRAGSGTGELFF. CDR3 bases: TGTGCCCCCCGAGCCGGGAGTGGAACCGGGGAGCTGTTTTTT.

Notes on this clonotype: A junction end diverges from the germline sequence, so it may reflect a read error. This rearrangement joins TRBV10-2 to TRBJ2-3; TRBD2 might be the D (6 bases). The CDR3 length is 14 residues. Germline assignment: CDR1 WSHSY and CDR2 SAAADI. DNA of the CDR3: TGCGCCAGCACTGAGGGACTGGCCGCAGATACGCAGTATTTT. This codes for CASTEGLAADTQYF.

The CDR3 reads CASMPGGSNTEAFF. CDR3 nucleotides: TGTGCCAGCATGCCAGGGGGCTCCAACACTGAAGCTTTCTTT. This chain links TRBV6-1 with TRBJ1-1, with 8 bases matching TRBD1. V lost 7 bases, J lost 2 bases, and 6 bases stayed unmatched. CDR3 size: 14 residues. Germline loops: CDR1 MNHNS, CDR2 SASEGT.

On this clonotype itself: Just one base apart from a much larger clone, this may be a read error. This chain connects TRBV6-6 to TRBJ1-1; D is perhaps TRBD1 (5 bases). The CDR3 loop spans 17 amino acids. Germline V gene sequence: CDR1 MNHNY, CDR2 SVGAGI (reference sequence). The CDR3 loop is CAGSVFGGKGLNTEAFF. In DNA, the CDR3 is TGTGCCGGCAGTGTCTTTGGGGGGAAGGGGTTGAACACTGAAGCTTTCTTT.

The rearrangement joins TRBV20-1 to TRBJ1-6; TRBD1 matches at 8 bases. Looked up from germline, CDR1 is DFQATT and CDR2 is SNEGSKA (reference sequence). The ends lost 5 bases at V and 3 bases at J; junction bases unmatched: 3. The CDR3 is 14 amino acids. The CDR3 region is CSAPDRVYNSPLHF. The CDR3 coding sequence is TGCAGTGCTCCGGACAGGGTCTATAATTCACCCCTCCACTTT.

This clonotype has just a few counts. The chain uses TRBV7-6 and TRBJ2-2; unclear D gene. V was pared by 2 bases and J by 5 bases, with 6 bases between. The CDR3 is 13 residues long. Germline V gives CDR1 SGHVS, CDR2 FNYEAQ. CDR3 coding DNA: TGTGCCAGCAGCTTAATTGCAACCGGGGAGCTGTTTTTT. It encodes CASSLIATGELFF.

The rearrangement joins TRBV5-4 to TRBJ2-1; no clear D. Trimming removed 4 bases at V and 3 bases at J, with 17 bases between. Germline V gene data show CDR1 as SGHNT and CDR2 as YYREEE (reference sequence). The CDR3 is made up of 16 amino acids. CDR3 sequence: CASSIQPNPLYNEQFF. The CDR3 coding sequence is TGTGCCAGCAGCATCCAGCCGAACCCCCTCTACAATGAGCAGTTCTTC.

There are a few counts of this clonotype. The chain employs TRBV5-1 and TRBJ1-6; unclear D gene. The germline V and J ends were trimmed by 1 base and 5 bases, with 13 bases remaining between them. This CDR3 has 16 amino acids. Germline V gene lookup returns CDR1 SGHRS and CDR2 YFSETQ. The CDR3 spells CASSLQSRVDNSPLHF. CDR3 in DNA: TGCGCCAGCAGCTTGCAAAGTAGGGTGGATAATTCACCCCTCCACTTT.

The gene calls are TRBV5-4 and TRBJ2-7; D unclear. Germline lookup yields CDR1 SGHNT and CDR2 YYREEE (reference sequence). This CDR3 contains 15 residues. Trimming shortened V by 2 bases and J by 1 base, and 13 bases separated the two germline ends. CDR3 in amino acids: CASSFATLSSYEQYF. The CDR3 DNA is TGTGCCAGCAGCTTCGCTACCCTCAGTTCCTACGAGCAGTACTTC.

This clonotype appeared many times. The rearrangement links TRBV7-9 to TRBJ2-5, with D maybe TRBD2 (5 bases). This CDR3 spans 14 amino acids. Germline V gene lookup returns CDR1 SEHNR and CDR2 FQNEAQ (reference sequence). The V end was cut by 5 bases, the J end by 5 bases, with 15 bases between. The CDR3 bases are TGTGCCAGCAGCCACTCCACTAGACGGGAGACCCAGTACTTC. Amino acids: CASSHSTRRETQYF. Combining the CDR3 with reference TRBV7-9 and TRBJ2-5 gives the whole variable domain DTGVSQNPRHKITKRGQNVTFRCDPISEHNRLYWYRQTLGQGPEFLTYFQNEAQLEKSRLLSDRFSAERPKGSFSTLEIQRTEQGDSAMYLCASSHSTRRETQYFGPGTRLLVL.

This clonotype was observed a few times. The chain employs TRBV15 and TRBJ2-1; 7 bases are a match to TRBD1. V shed 5 bases and J 3 bases; nucleotides not matched to a gene: 7. This CDR3 region has 15 residues. Germline CDR1 reads LNHNV; CDR2 reads YYDKDF (reference sequence). CDR3: CATSSSRTGYNEQFF. CDR3 DNA sequence: TGTGCCACCAGCTCTAGTAGGACAGGCTACAATGAGCAGTTCTTC.

This clonotype was observed a handful of times. The chain combines TRBV27 with TRBJ2-2; D is unresolved. The CDR3 totals 15 residues. V was clipped by 0 bases and J by 6 bases, with 11 bases between them. Germline loops: CDR1 MNHEY, CDR2 SMNVEV (reference sequence). In DNA form, the CDR3 reads TGTGCCAGCAGTTTATCGTGGGGATGGGCCGGGGAGCTGTTTTTT. Its protein product is CASSLSWGWAGELFF.

Comment on this clonotype: An end of the junction differs from the germline gene, which may be a read error. The V call is TRBV5-6, the J call TRBJ2-1; 7 bases line up with TRBD2. This CDR3 region has 16 residues. Germline loops: CDR1 SGHDT, CDR2 YYEEEE. The CDR3 loop is CASNLGSGDPYNEQFF. The CDR3 DNA is TGTGCCAGCAACTTGGGAAGCGGGGACCCCTACAATGAGCAGTTCTTC.

On this clonotype: As the CDR3 is not closed by the conserved phenylalanine or tryptophan, this likely results from a read error. The V gene is TRBV27, the J gene TRBJ2-3; D remains unclear. The CDR3 sequence is 15 residues long. V lost 3 bases, J lost 5 bases, and 15 bases lay in between. The germline V gene has CDR1 MNHEY and CDR2 SMNVEV (reference sequence). The CDR3 protein is CASSFFGSTEDTQYS. In DNA, the CDR3 is TGTGCCAGCAGTTTCTTCGGTTCCACCGAAGATACGCAGTATTCT.